This TCR beta chain was sequenced in a study of cytomegalovirus exposure and HLA in healthy donors. The CDR3 is 13 residues long. V was pared by 4 bases and J by 6 bases, with 2 bases of the junction left unmatched. The germline V gene has CDR1 MNHEY and CDR2 SMNVEV (reference sequence). Clones were read by immunoSEQ multiplex PCR, and TCRdb kept only the in-frame ones, dropping some. Here the sample spans about 78,000 clones, almost 97% being singletons. The sample comprised PBMCs. This TCR was recovered from a man aged 18 to 35 in good health and CMV-seropositive. The rearrangement joins TRBV27 to TRBJ2-2, with 7 bases identical to TRBD2. The CDR3 region is CASSWGGAGELFF. As DNA, the CDR3 is TGTGCCAGCAGTTGGGGGGGGGCCGGGGAGCTGTTTTTT.